This record covers a single TCR beta chain. This clonotype was detected only a few times. Its target antigen remains unknown. Nothing much larger sits one base from this clone, and base qualities are not available. This record comes from a study of T cell repertoires in cytomegalovirus infection (dated by TCRdb to about 2019). About the full investigation: Donor HLA type was relevant to the analysis, because carriage of CMV infection together with the matching HLA type was indicated by public TCR beta signatures.

The run used an Illumina HiSeq 1500. TCRdb trimmed public reads at Q25 via fastp, called clones via MiXCR and kept in-frame beta chains. Each entry merges the rows of one CDR3 protein and shows their most common DNA and genes. This sample gives under 600,000 distinct CDR3 sequences in total; approximately 15% of them show up just once. The top ten clones comprise roughly a quarter of the sample. The cysteine opens and the phenylalanine closes a CDR3 of 15 amino acids. The entry retains the CDR3 DNA only, 45 bases that are in frame from base 1. Looking up the germline V gene (reference sequence) yields CDR1 LGHDT and CDR2 YNNKEL. Clipping removes 5 bases from V and 0 bases from J, with 6 as the unmatched junction base count. The investigation overall reported the following: In the ex vivo response, HLA-C-restricted CMV-specific TCR beta clonotypes were dominant, and in two of eight donors the single most frequent clonotype came from this HLA-C-restricted group. In both this cohort and an independent cohort of 352 donors, the cumulative frequency of public TCR beta family members distinguished carriers of CMV infection plus the relevant HLA type.

The chain is encoded by TRBV3-1 joined to TRBJ2-7; 8 bases in between match TRBD2. The sequencing input was CD8+ T cells from PBMCs. The source is a human donor in good health (CMV status not recorded). Some clones in this sample may be carry-over from other donors' samples. The CDR3 protein: CASSGSGASSYEQYF. Read as DNA, the sequence is TGTGCCAGCAGCGGTAGCGGGGCTAGCTCCTACGAGCAGTACTTC.